This TCR beta chain was sequenced during a study of T cells in Graves' hyperthyroidism and ophthalmopathy. V was shortened by 3 bases and J by 0 bases, with 7 bases between the two germline ends. The CDR3 covers 14 residues. CDR1 is KGHSH, CDR2 LQKENI, per germline. This clonotype came up a few times. Amplification targeted TCR beta CDR3 regions from RNA transcripts. The HTBI primer set drove a first-round RT-PCR of the TCR CDR3. TCRdb re-derived calls from the multiplex PCR reads in MiXCR, one entry per CDR3 protein. The sample holds about 600,000 distinct CDR3 sequences, more than 15% seen once. The sequencing input was blood. The chain recombines TRBV18 with TRBJ2-3; D unresolved. This sequence originates from a woman in her forties with Graves' ophthalmopathy. CDR3 protein: CASSPRRSTDTQYF. In nucleotides, the CDR3 is TGTGCCAGCTCACCGCGGAGAAGCACAGATACGCAGTATTTT. Drawing the rest from reference TRBV18 and TRBJ2-3, the complete variable domain is NAGVMQNPRHLVRRRGQEARLRCSPMKGHSHVYWYRQLPEEGLKFMVYLQKENIIDESGMPKERFSAEFPKEGPSILRIQQVVRGDSAAYFCASSPRRSTDTQYFGPGTRLTVL.